The rows below give T cell receptor beta chains drawn from one sample of a study of Ad26.COV2.S vaccination and SARS-CoV-2 variants. Some clones are missing from TCRdb's copy, which holds only in-frame ones; the method was immunoSEQ multiplex PCR. The top ten hold approximately 1.5% of the sample, which has hundreds of thousands of clones, around 90% seen once. The sample in question was peripheral blood, obtained in a trial of Ad26.COV2.S vaccine versus placebo. The receptors stem from a person aged 18-60 years who received the Ad26.COV2.S COVID-19 vaccine or a placebo. Each CDR3 is given with its conserved first and last residue. D genes are given only for firm matches. Some rows have no size entry. The others give once, few or many, or a class for an expanded clone.

>TRBD2|NA|TRBV10-3|TRBJ2-3
TGTGCCATCAGTCCTGGACTAGCGGGGAACACAGATACGCAGTATTTT
CAISPGLAGNTDTQYF
>NA|NA|TRBV2|TRBJ1-2
TGTGCCAGCAGTGTGGGAAGCTATGGCTACACCTTC
CASSVGSYGYTF
>NA|NA|TRBV6-5|TRBJ1-1
TGTGCCAGCAGTTACTCTTGGGGCGCTGAAGCTTTCTTT
CASSYSWGAEAFF
>NA|once|TRBV30|TRBJ1-5
TGTGCCGGAGGGGGGAGCAATCAGCCCCAGCATTTT
CAGGGSNQPQHF
>NA|NA|TRBV18|TRBJ1-5
TGTGCCAGCTCACCACCGGACGGGACCCCCAATCAGCCCCAGCATTTT
CASSPPDGTPNQPQHF
>TRBD1|few|TRBV4-2|TRBJ1-4
TGTGCCAGCAGCCAAGAGGGACAGCCTAATGAAAAACTGTTTTTT
CASSQEGQPNEKLFF
>NA|NA|TRBV5-1|TRBJ2-7
TGCGCCAGCAGCTTGTGGGGTGCCTACGAGCAGTACTTC
CASSLWGAYEQYF
>TRBD2|once|TRBV7-2|TRBJ2-3
TGTGCCAGCAGCCCCCGAATAGCGGGGGGTATGACAGATACGCAGTATTTT
CASSPRIAGGMTDTQYF
>NA|NA|TRBV24-1|TRBJ2-3
TGTGCCACCAGTGATCCCGTCGACGCCGTGGGGCAGTATTTT
CATSDPVDAVGQYF
>TRBD2|few|TRBV30|TRBJ2-1
TGTGCCTGGAGAGCCCAAACCCGGACTAGCGGGAGAGTTGAGCAGTTCTTC
CAWRAQTRTSGRVEQFF
>NA|NA|TRBV10-1|TRBJ1-1
TGCGCCAGCAGTGGACAGTCGAACACTGAAGCTTTCTTT
CASSGQSNTEAFF
>NA|NA|TRBV24-1|TRBJ2-2
TGTGCCACCAGTGTGGGGGCGAACACCGGGGAGCTGTTTTTT
CATSVGANTGELFF
>TRBD2|NA|TRBV27|TRBJ2-1
TGTGCCAGCAGTCCGGGACTAGCGGCGGACAATGAGCAGTTCTTC
CASSPGLAADNEQFF
>NA|NA|TRBV2|TRBJ1-5
TGTGCCAGCAGTGAGACGGAATATAGCAATCAGCCCCAGCATTTT
CASSETEYSNQPQHF
>TRBD2|NA|TRBV3-1/TRBV3-2|TRBJ2-3
TGTGCCAGCAGCCTCCGACTAGCGGGAGGGGGAGATACGCAGTATTTT
CASSLRLAGGGDTQYF
>NA|NA|TRBV7-9|TRBJ2-5
TGTGCCAGCAGCTTAAATCAGGGGCAAGAGACCCAGTACTTC
CASSLNQGQETQYF
>NA|NA|TRBV6-1|TRBJ1-2
TGTGCCAGCAGTGAAGTGGGCAGAAACTATGGCTACACCTTC
CASSEVGRNYGYTF
>NA|few|TRBV11-3|TRBJ2-2
TGTGCCAGCAGCTACGGGAACACCGGGGAGCTGTTTTTT
CASSYGNTGELFF
>NA|NA|TRBV24-1|TRBJ2-2
TGTGCCACCAGTGCCGCCCTTGGGCCCACCGGGGAGCTGTTTTTT
CATSAALGPTGELFF
>NA|once|TRBV21-1|TRBJ2-7
TGTGCCAGCACCCAGTTCGGGAAGCAGTACTTC
CASTQFGKQYF
>NA|NA|TRBV5-6|TRBJ2-7
TGTGCCAGCAGTTCTGGACCGAATTACGAGCAGTACTTC
CASSSGPNYEQYF
>NA|NA|TRBV6-4|TRBJ2-7
TGTGCCAGCAGTGACTCGGGTTATCGACGCTACGAGCAGTACTTC
CASSDSGYRRYEQYF
>NA|once|TRBV5-6|TRBJ2-3
TGTGCCAGCAGCTTGGCCTCGGGACCCCGTGGCACAGATACGCAGTATTTT
CASSLASGPRGTDTQYF
>NA|NA|TRBV27|TRBJ1-2
TGTGCCAGCAGTTCCCCCATGTTAGGACACGGCTACACCTTC
CASSSPMLGHGYTF
>TRBD1|few|TRBV6-5|TRBJ1-3
TGTGCCAGCGGGACAGGGCAAGGAAACACCATATATTTT
CASGTGQGNTIYF
>NA|NA|TRBV27|TRBJ1-1
TGTGCCAGCAGTCCCAGACAGAACACTGAAGCTTTCTTT
CASSPRQNTEAFF
>TRBD2|NA|TRBV10-3|TRBJ2-3
TGTGCCATCAGTGAATCGGGAGGGCCCTCTAGCACAGATACGCAGTATTTT
CAISESGGPSSTDTQYF
>NA|few|TRBV15|TRBJ2-7
TGTGCCACCAGCAGCGGGACGGACATTGACGAGCAGTACTTC
CATSSGTDIDEQYF
>TRBD1|few|TRBV2|TRBJ1-2
TGTGCCAGCAGTGCAAACAGGGGATCTGGTGGCTACACCTTC
CASSANRGSGGYTF
>NA|few|TRBV5-1|TRBJ1-2
TGCGCCAGCAGCTTGGATCCGGGGGGCTACACCTTC
CASSLDPGGYTF
>NA|NA|TRBV7-6|TRBJ1-4
TGTGCCAGCAGCAGACAGGTTAATGAAAAACTGTTTTTT
CASSRQVNEKLFF
>TRBD1|NA|TRBV27|TRBJ1-2
TGTGCCAGCAGTCCCGCAGGGACAGGGGTCCTCTATGGCTACACCTTC
CASSPAGTGVLYGYTF
>NA|NA|TRBV12-3/TRBV12-4|TRBJ2-1
TGTGCCAGCACTTGGACTACGGGATGGGAGCAGTTCTTC
CASTWTTGWEQFF
>NA|NA|TRBV19|TRBJ1-6
TGTGCCAGTAGTATAAGTAACGAGGGTTCACCCCTCCACTTT
CASSISNEGSPLHF
>NA|NA|TRBV6-5|TRBJ2-3
TGTGCCAGCAGTCTTTACACAGATACGCAGTATTTT
CASSLYTDTQYF
>NA|NA|TRBV7-2|TRBJ1-1
TGTGCCAGCAGCCCTAGGAGGGGATCAGGCCCCACTGAAGCTTTCTTT
CASSPRRGSGPTEAFF
>NA|NA|TRBV11-2|TRBJ2-2
TGTGCCAGCAGCTTAGGGCTGGGGGCGAACACCGGGGAGCTGTTTTTT
CASSLGLGANTGELFF